Sequencing of this T cell receptor (beta chain) was carried out in a study of metastatic and nonmetastatic thyroid tumors. Study information: Repertoires from malignant and benign thyroid patients were compared across blood and tumor or nodule tissue.

MiXCR reprocessed the PCR reads for TCRdb. The data contain around 4,500 clones, approximately 17% of them singletons. The V and J ends lost 3 bases and 7 bases respectively, with 10 bases between them. Germline V gene data show CDR1 as MDHEN and CDR2 as SYDVKM. The CDR3 sequence is 13 residues long. Ahead of thyroid surgery, no patient had received treatment of any kind. In its sample, this clone was seen a few times. The chain uses TRBV28 and TRBJ2-4; a possible D gene is TRBD2 (6 bases). Input material: adjacent normal tissue. The TCR was taken from a female donor with papillary thyroid cancer or a benign thyroid nodule (not recorded which). Some clones in this sample may be carry-over from other donors' samples. The CDR3 region is CASSLDGTNIQYF. CDR3 bases: TGTGCCAGCAGTTTGGACGGGACTAACATTCAGTACTTC.